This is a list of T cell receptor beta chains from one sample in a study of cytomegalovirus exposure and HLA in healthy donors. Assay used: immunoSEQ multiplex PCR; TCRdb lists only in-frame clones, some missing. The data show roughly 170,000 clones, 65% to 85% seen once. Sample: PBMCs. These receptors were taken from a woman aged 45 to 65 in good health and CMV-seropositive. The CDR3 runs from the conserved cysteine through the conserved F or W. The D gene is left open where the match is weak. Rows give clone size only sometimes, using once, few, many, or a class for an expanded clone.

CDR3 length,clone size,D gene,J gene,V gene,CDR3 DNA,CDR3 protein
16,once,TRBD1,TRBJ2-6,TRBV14,TGTGCCAGCAGCCAAGTTACAGGGGCTGGGGCCAACGTCCTGACTTTC,CASSQVTGAGANVLTF
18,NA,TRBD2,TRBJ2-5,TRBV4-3,TGCGCCAGCAGCCAAGGAACCCTAGCGGGAGGGCCCCAAGAGACCCAGTACTTC,CASSQGTLAGGPQETQYF
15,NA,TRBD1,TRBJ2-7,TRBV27,TGTGCCAGCAGTTTATACAGGGGTCCTACCTACGAGCAGTACTTC,CASSLYRGPTYEQYF
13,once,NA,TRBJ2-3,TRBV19,TGTGCCAGTAGTATTACGGGGACAGATACGCAGTATTTT,CASSITGTDTQYF
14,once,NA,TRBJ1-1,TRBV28,TGTGCCCGCAGTTTAGGAGTCCGAAAAACTGAAGCTTTCTTT,CARSLGVRKTEAFF
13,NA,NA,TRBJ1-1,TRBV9,TGTGCCAGCAGCGTAGACGGTCCTGTCGGAGCTTTCTTT,CASSVDGPVGAFF
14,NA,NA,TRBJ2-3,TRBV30,TGTGCCTGGAGTGTCGGCTGGGGCGTAGATACGCAGTATTTT,CAWSVGWGVDTQYF
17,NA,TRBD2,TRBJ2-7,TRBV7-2,TGTGCCAGCAGCTCTCCCGGGAGGGTAGCGGGGGGTTACGAGCAGTACTTC,CASSSPGRVAGGYEQYF
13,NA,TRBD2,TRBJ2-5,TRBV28,TGTGCCAGCAGAGCGGGGGGAGAAGAGACCCAGTACTTC,CASRAGGEETQYF
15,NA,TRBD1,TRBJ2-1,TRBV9,TGTGCCAGCAGCCCAGAGGGACAGCTCTACAATGAGCAGTTCTTC,CASSPEGQLYNEQFF
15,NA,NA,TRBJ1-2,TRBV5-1,TGCGCCAGCAGCTTTTCCGGCGGGGCTAACTATGGCTACACCTTC,CASSFSGGANYGYTF
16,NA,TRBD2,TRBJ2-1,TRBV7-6,TGTGCCAGCAGCTCGGGACTAGCGGGACCGTACAATGAGCAGTTCTTC,CASSSGLAGPYNEQFF
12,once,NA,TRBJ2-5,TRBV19,TGTGCCAGTGGGCGGGTACAAGAGACCCAGTACTTC,CASGRVQETQYF
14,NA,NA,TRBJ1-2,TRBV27,TGTGCCAGCAGTTTACACGACACCGGCTATGGCTACACCTTC,CASSLHDTGYGYTF
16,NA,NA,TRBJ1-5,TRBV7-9,TGTGCCAGCAGCTTAGTTAGCCAGGGTGGTCGGCAGCCCCAGCATTTT,CASSLVSQGGRQPQHF
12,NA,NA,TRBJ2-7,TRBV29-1,TGCAGCGTTGAAGGTTACAGCTACGAGCAGTACTTC,CSVEGYSYEQYF
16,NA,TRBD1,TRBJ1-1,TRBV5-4,TGTGCCAGCAGCTTGTCAAGGGGGCTGGGGGCCACTGAAGCTTTCTTT,CASSLSRGLGATEAFF
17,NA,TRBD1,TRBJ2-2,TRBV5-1,TGCGCCAGCAGCCTGGGACAGCCTACTTTGAACACCGGGGAGCTGTTTTTT,CASSLGQPTLNTGELFF
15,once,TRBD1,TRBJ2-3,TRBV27,TGTGCCAGCAGCCAGACAGGGAACGGGGTTGGTACGCAGTATTTT,CASSQTGNGVGTQYF
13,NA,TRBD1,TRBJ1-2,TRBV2,TGTGCCAGCAGTGGCAACGACAGGGCTGGCTACACCTTC,CASSGNDRAGYTF
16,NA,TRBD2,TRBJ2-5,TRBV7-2,TGTGCCAGCAGCTTAGTGGGCGGGGGGGCTCGGGAGACCCAGTACTTC,CASSLVGGGARETQYF
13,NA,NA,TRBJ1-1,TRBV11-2,TGTGCCAGCAGCTTAGTTGGCTGGACTGAAGCTTTCTTT,CASSLVGWTEAFF
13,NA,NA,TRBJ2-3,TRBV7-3,TGTGCCAGCAGCTTTTCCCACACAGATACGCAGTATTTT,CASSFSHTDTQYF
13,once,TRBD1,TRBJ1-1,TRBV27,TGTGCCAGCAGTCCACTTAACAGGGGTGAAGCTTTCTTT,CASSPLNRGEAFF
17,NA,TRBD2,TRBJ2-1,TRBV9,TGTGCCAGCAGCGTAGCTCTCGCTAGCGGGAGCCACAATGAGCAGTTCTTC,CASSVALASGSHNEQFF
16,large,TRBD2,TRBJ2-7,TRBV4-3,TGCGCCAGCAGCCTCCCTAGCGGGAGCTTCCCCTACGAGCAGTACTTC,CASSLPSGSFPYEQYF
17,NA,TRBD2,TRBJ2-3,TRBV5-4,TGTGCCAGCAGCCCCGGACTAGCGAGGCCTAGCACAGATACGCAGTATTTT,CASSPGLARPSTDTQYF
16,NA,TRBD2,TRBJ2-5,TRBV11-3,TGTGCCAGCAGCTCGAGGGAAGTGGGGGGGAGAGAGACCCAGTACTTC,CASSSREVGGRETQYF
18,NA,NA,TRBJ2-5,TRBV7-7,TGTGCTAGCAGCTTAGGAGGTCTACCGGGACTCCTACAAGAGACCCAGTACTTC,CASSLGGLPGLLQETQYF
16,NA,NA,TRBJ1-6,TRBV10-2,TGCGCCAGCAGTGAGGAAGGGAGGTCCTATAATTCACCCCTCCACTTT,CASSEEGRSYNSPLHF
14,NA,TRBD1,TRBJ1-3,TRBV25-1,TGTGCCAGCAGGGAGACAGGGTTCGGAAACACCATATATTTT,CASRETGFGNTIYF
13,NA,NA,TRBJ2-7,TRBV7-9,TGTGCCAGCAGCCGATCCACTAGATCCGAGCAGTACTTC,CASSRSTRSEQYF
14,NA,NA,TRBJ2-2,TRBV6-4,TGTGCCAGCAGTGACGACTTTGGGACCGGGGAGCTGTTTTTT,CASSDDFGTGELFF
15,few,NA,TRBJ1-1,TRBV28,TGTGCCAGCAGTACCTCGGACAGAGTGAACACTGAAGCTTTCTTT,CASSTSDRVNTEAFF
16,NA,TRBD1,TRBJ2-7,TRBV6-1,TGTGCCAGCAGTGAACCTACAGGGGAAACACTATACGAGCAGTACTTC,CASSEPTGETLYEQYF
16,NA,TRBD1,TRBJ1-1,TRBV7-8,TGTGCCAGCAGCCATTACTGGACAGGCGCAGGCACTGAAGCTTTCTTT,CASSHYWTGAGTEAFF
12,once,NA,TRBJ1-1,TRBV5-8,TGTGCCAGCAGCTTAAGGGGGACTGAAGCTTTCTTT,CASSLRGTEAFF
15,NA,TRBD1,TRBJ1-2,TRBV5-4,TGTGCCAGCAGCTTCGGCAGGGGGTTCGGCTATGGCTACACCTTC,CASSFGRGFGYGYTF
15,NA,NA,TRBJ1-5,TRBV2,TGTGCCAGTATGCGGGAATCTTATAGCAATCAGCCCCAGCATTTT,CASMRESYSNQPQHF
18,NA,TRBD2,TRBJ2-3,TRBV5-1,TGCGCCAGCAGCTGGGGGCCGCCTAGCGGGATGTCACGGGATACGCAGTATTTT,CASSWGPPSGMSRDTQYF
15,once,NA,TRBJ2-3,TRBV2,TGTGCCAGCAGGGGTAGACATTCTAGCACAGATACGCAGTATTTT,CASRGRHSSTDTQYF
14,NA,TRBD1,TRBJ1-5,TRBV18,TGTGCCAGCTCCCGACAGGGGCCAGATCAGCCCCAGCATTTT,CASSRQGPDQPQHF
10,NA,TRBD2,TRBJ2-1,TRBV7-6,TGTGCCGGCGGGAGCAATGAGCAGTTCTTC,CAGGSNEQFF